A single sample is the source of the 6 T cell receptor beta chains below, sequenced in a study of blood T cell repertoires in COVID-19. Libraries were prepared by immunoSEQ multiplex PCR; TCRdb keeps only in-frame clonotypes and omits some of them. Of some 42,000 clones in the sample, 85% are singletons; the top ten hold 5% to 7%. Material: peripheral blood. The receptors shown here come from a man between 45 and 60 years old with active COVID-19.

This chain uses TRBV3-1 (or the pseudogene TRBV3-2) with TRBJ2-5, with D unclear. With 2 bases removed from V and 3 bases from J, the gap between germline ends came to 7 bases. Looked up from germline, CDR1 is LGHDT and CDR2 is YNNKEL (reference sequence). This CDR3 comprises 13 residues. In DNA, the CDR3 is TGTGCCAGCAGCCAACTCAGGAAAGAGACCCAGTACTTC. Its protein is CASSQLRKETQYF.

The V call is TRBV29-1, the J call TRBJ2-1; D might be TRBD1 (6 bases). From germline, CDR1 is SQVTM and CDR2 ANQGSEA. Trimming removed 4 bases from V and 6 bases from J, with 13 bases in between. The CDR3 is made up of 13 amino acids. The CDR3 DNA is TGCAGCGTTGTTGGGGGCAGCGTCAATGAGCAGTTCTTC. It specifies CSVVGGSVNEQFF.

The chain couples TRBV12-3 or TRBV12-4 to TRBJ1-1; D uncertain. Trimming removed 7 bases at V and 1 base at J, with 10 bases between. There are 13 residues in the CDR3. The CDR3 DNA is TGTGCCAGCACCGCCGGGAGGAACACTGAAGCTTTCTTT. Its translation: CASTAGRNTEAFF.

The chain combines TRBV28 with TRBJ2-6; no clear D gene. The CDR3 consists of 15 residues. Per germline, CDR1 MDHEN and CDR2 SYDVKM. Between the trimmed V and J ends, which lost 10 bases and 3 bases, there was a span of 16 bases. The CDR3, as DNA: TGTGCCACCTCTCCCATGGCTTTTGGGGCCAACGTCCTGACTTTC. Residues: CATSPMAFGANVLTF. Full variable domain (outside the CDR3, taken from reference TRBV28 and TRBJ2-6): DVKVTQSSRYLVKRTGEKVFLECVQDMDHENMFWYRQDPGLGLRLIYFSYDVKMKEKGDIPEGYSVSREKKERFSLILESASTNQTSMYLCATSPMAFGANVLTFGAGSRLTVL.

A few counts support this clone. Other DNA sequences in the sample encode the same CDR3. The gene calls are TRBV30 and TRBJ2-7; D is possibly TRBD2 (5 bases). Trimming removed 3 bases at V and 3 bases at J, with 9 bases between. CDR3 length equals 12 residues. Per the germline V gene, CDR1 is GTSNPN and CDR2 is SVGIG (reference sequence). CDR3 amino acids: CAWSRGFYEQYF. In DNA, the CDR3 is TGTGCCTGGAGCCGCGGGTTCTACGAGCAGTACTTC. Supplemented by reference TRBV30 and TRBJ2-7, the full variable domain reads SQTIHQWPATLVQPVGSPLSLECTVEGTSNPNLYWYRQAAGRGLQLLFYSVGIGQISSEVPQNLSASRPQDRQFILSSKKLLLSDSGFYLCAWSRGFYEQYFGPGTRLTVT.

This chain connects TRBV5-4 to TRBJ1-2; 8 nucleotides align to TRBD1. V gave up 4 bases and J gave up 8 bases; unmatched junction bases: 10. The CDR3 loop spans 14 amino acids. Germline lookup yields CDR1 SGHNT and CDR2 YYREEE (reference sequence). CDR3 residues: CASSETGQVWGYTF. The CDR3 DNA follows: TGTGCCAGCAGCGAAACGGGACAGGTGTGGGGCTACACCTTC.